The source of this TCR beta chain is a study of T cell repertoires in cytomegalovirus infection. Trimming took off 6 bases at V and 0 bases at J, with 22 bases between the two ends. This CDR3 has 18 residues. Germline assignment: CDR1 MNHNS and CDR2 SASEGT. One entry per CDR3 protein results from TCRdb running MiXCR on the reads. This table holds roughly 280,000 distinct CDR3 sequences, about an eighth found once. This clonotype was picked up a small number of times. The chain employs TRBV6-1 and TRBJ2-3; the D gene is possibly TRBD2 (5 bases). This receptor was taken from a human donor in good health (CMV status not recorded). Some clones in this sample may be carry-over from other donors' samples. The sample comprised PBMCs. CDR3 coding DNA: TGTGCCAGCAGCTACTTTATAGAGCGGAAAACTAGCACAGATACGCAGTATTTT. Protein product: CASSYFIERKTSTDTQYF.